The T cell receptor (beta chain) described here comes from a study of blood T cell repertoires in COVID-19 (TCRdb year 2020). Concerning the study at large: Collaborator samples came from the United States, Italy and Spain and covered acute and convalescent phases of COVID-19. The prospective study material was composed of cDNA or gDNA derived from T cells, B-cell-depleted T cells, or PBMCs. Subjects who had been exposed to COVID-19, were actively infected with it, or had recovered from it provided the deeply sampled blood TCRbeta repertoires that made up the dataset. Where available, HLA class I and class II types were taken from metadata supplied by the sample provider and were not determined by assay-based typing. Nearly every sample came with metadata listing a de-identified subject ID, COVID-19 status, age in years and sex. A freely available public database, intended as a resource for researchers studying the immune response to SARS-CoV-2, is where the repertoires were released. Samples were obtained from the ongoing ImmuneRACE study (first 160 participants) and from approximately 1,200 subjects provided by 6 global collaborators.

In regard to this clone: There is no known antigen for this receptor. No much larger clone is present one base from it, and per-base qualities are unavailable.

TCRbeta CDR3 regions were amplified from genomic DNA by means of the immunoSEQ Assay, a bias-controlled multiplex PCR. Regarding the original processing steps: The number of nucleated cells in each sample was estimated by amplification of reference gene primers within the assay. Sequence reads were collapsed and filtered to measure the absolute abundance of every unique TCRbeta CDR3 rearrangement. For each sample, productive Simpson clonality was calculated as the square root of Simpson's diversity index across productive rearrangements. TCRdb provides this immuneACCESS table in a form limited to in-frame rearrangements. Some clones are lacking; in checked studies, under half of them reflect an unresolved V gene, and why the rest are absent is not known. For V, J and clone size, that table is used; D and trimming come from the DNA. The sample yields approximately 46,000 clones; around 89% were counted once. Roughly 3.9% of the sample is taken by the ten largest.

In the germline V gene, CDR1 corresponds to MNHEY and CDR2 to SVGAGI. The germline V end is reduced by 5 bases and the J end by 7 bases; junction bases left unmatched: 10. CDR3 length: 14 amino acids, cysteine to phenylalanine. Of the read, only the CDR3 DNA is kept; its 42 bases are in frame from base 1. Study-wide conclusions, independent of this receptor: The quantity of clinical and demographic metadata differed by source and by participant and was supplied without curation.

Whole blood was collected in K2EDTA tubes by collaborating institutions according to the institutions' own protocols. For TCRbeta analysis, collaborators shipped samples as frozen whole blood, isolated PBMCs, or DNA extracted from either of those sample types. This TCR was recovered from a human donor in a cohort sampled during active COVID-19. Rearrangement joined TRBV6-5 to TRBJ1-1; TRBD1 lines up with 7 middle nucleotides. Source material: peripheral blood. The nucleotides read TGTGCCAGCAGTCGAGGGACAGTAGGAGTTGAAGCTTTCTTT. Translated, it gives CASSRGTVGVEAFF.